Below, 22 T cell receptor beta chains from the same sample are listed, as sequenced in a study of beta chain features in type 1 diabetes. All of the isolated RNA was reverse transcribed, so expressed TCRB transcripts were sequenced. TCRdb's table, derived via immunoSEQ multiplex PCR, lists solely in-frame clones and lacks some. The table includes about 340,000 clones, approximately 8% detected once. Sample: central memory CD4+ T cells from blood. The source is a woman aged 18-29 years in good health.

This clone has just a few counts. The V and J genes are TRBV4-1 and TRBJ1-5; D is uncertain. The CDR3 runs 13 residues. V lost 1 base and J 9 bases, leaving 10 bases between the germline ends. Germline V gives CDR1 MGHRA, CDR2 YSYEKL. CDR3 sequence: CASSQGIGGPQHF. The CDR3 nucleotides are TGCGCCAGCAGCCAAGGGATAGGTGGGCCCCAGCATTTT.

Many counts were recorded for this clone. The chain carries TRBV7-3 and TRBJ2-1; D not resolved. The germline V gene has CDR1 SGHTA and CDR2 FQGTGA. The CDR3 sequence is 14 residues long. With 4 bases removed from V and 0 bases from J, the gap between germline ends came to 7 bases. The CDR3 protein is CASSSLGSYNEQFF. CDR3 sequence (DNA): TGTGCCAGCAGCTCACTGGGCTCCTACAATGAGCAGTTCTTC.

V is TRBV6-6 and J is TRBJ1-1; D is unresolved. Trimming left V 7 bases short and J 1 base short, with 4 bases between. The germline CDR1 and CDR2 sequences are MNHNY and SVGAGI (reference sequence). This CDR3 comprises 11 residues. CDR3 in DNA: TGTGCCAGCACCGGGAACACTGAAGCTTTCTTT. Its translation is CASTGNTEAFF.

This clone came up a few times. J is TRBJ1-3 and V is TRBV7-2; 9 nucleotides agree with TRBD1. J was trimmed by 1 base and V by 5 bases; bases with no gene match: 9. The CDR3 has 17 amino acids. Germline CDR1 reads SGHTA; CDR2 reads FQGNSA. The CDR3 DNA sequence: TGTGCCAGCAGCCCTCGGCGGACAGGGGATTCTGGAAACACCATATATTTT. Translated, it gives CASSPRRTGDSGNTIYF.

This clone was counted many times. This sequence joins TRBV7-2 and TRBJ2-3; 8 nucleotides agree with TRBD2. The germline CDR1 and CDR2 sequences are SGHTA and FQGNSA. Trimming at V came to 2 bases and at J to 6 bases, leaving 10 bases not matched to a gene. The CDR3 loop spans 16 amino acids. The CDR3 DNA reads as TGTGCCAGCAGCTTAAGGGCCGAAGCGGGAGCGGATACGCAGTATTTT. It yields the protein CASSLRAEAGADTQYF.

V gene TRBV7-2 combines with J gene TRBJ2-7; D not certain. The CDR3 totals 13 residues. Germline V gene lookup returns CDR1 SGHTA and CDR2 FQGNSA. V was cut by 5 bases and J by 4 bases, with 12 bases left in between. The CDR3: CASSPHSEYEQYF. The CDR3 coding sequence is TGTGCCAGCAGCCCGCATTCAGAGTACGAGCAGTACTTC.

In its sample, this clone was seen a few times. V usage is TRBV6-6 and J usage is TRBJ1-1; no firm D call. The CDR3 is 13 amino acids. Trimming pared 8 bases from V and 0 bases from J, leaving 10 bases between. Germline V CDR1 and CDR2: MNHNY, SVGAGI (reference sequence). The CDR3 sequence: CASVGGMNTEAFF. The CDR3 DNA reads TGTGCCAGCGTCGGAGGTATGAACACTGAAGCTTTCTTT.

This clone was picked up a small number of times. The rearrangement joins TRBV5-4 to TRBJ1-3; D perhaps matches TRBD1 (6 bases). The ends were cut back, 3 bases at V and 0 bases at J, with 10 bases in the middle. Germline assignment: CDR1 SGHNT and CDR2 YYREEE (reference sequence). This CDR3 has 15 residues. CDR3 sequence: CASSSDSFSGNTIYF. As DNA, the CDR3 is TGTGCCAGCAGCTCGGACAGCTTCTCTGGAAACACCATATATTTT. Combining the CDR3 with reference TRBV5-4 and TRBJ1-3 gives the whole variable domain ETGVTQSPTHLIKTRGQQVTLRCSSQSGHNTVSWYQQALGQGPQFIFQYYREEENGRGNFPPRFSGLQFPNYSSELNVNALELDDSALYLCASSSDSFSGNTIYFGEGSWLTVV.

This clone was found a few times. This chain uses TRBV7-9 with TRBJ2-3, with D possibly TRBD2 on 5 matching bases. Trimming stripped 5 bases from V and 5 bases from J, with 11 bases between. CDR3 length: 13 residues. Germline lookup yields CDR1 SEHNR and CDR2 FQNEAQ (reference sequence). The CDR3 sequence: CASSPWEQDTQYF. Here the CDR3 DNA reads TGTGCCAGCAGCCCCTGGGAGCAAGATACGCAGTATTTT.

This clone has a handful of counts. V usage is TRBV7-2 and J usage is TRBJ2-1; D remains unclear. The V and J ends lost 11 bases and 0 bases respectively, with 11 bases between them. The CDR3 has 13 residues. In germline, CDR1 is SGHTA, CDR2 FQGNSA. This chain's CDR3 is CALPACSYNEQFF. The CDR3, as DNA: TGTGCCCTCCCAGCGTGCTCCTACAATGAGCAGTTCTTC.

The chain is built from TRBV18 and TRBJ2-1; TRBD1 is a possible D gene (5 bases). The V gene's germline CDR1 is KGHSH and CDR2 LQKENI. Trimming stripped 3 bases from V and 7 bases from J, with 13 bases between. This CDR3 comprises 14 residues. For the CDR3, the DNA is TGTGCCAGCTCACCTTCGCGACAGTCTAATGAGCAGTTCTTC. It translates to CASSPSRQSNEQFF.

As DNA, the CDR3 is TGTGCCAGCAAGGAGGGTTCCCCCTACGAGCAGTACTTC. Translating it yields CASKEGSPYEQYF. This chain uses TRBV2 with TRBJ2-7; D is perhaps TRBD2 (6 bases). Trimming cost V 7 bases and J 2 bases, with 12 bases left between them. Germline loops: CDR1 SNHLY, CDR2 FYNNEI. The CDR3 totals 13 residues.

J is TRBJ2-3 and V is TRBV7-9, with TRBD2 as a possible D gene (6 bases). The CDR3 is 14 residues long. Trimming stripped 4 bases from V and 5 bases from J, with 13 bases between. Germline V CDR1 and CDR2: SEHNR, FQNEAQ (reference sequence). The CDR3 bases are TGTGCCAGCAGCTCTCAATCTAGCGTAGATACGCAGTATTTT. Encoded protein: CASSSQSSVDTQYF.

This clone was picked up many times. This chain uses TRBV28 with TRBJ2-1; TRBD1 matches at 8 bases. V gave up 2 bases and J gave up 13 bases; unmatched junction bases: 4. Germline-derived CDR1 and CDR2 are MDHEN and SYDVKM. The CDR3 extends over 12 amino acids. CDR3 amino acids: CASSLGDRGQFF. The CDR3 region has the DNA TGTGCCAGCAGTTTAGGTGACAGGGGACAGTTCTTC.

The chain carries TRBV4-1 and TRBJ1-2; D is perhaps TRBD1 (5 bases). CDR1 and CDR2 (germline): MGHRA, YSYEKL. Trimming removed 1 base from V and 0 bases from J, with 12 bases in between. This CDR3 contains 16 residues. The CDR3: CASSQALTETNYGYTF. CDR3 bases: TGCGCCAGCAGCCAAGCTCTGACAGAGACTAACTATGGCTACACCTTC.

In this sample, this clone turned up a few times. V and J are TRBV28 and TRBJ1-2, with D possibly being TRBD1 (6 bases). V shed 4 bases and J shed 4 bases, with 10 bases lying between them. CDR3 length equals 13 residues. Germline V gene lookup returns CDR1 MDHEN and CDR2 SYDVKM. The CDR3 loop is CASSYRVSYGYTF. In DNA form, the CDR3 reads TGTGCCAGCAGTTACAGGGTCTCCTATGGCTACACCTTC.

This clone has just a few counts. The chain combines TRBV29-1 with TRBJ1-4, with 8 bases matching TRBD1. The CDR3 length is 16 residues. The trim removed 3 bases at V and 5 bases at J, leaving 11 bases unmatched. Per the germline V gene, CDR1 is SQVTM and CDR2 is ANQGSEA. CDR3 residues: CSVEKITGGSNEKLFF. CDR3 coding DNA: TGCAGCGTTGAGAAGATAACAGGGGGATCCAATGAAAAACTGTTTTTT.

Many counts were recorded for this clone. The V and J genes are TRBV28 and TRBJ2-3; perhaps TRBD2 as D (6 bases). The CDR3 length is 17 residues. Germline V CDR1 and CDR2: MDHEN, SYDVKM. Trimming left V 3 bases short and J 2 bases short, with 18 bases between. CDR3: CASSLGPRRESTDTQYF. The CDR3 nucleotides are TGTGCCAGCAGTTTGGGACCCCGGAGGGAATCCACAGATACGCAGTATTTT.

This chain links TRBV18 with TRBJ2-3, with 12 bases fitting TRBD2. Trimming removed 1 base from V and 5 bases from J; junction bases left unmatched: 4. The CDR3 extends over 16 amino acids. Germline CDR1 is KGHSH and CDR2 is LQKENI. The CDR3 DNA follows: TGTGCCAGCTCACCACGACTAGCGGGAGCGGGAGATACGCAGTATTTT. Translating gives CASSPRLAGAGDTQYF.

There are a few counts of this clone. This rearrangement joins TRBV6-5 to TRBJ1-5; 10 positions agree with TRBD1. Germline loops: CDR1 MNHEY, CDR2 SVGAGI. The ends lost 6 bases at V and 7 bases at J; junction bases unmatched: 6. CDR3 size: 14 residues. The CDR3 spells CASSKTGGRQPQHF. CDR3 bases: TGTGCCAGCAGCAAGACAGGGGGCCGGCAGCCCCAGCATTTT.

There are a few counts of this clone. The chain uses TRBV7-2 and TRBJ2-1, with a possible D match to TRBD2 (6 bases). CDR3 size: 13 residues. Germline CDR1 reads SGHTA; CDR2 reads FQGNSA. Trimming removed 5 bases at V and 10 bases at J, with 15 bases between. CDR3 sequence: CASSLGSLGEQFF. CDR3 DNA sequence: TGTGCCAGCAGCCTCGGGAGCCTTGGGGAGCAGTTCTTC.

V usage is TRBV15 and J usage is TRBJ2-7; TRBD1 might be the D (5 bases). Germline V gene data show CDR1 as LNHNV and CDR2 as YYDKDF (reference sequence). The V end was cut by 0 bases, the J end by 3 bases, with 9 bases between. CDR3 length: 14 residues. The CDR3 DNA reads TGTGCCACCAGCAGAGAGTGGGGCCGCTACGAGCAGTACTTC. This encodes CATSREWGRYEQYF. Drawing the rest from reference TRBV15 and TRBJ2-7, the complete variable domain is DAMVIQNPRYQVTQFGKPVTLSCSQTLNHNVMYWYQQKSSQAPKLLFHYYDKDFNNEADTPDNFQSRRPNTSFCFLDIRSPGLGDTAMYLCATSREWGRYEQYFGPGTRLTVT.